This TCR beta chain was observed in a study of T-cell reconstitution after alpha-beta-depleted transplantation in children. Study-level findings and limits: From newly produced T cells came most of the T-cell counts and diversity one year after transplant. After transplant, at about two months, alpha-beta T cells were reportedly derived from several hundred expanded graft clones. Surviving recipient T cells and thymic progenitors accounted for the high day-60 TCRbeta diversity observed in some patients.

This clonotype was picked up many times. What it recognizes is unknown. TCRbeta library construction was performed incorporating unique molecular identifiers. TCRdb reprocessed the PCR reads with MiXCR, giving one entry per CDR3 protein. The profile shows about 230,000 distinct CDR3 sequences, roughly a tenth of them singletons. The TCR comes from a child younger than two with acute myeloid leukemia, due to receive a stem cell transplant. The material was PBMCs, obtained before TCRalphabeta/CD19-depleted stem cell transplant.

DNA of the CDR3: TGCAGCGGTGCCAAGGGGTCTGGAAACACCATATATTTT. Residues: CSGAKGSGNTIYF. The V and J genes are TRBV29-1 and TRBJ1-3, with D possibly being TRBD1 (5 bases). Trimming left V 7 bases short and J 1 base short, with 11 bases between. Germline-derived CDR1 and CDR2 are SQVTM and ANQGSEA. There are 13 residues in the CDR3.